Following are 27 T cell receptor beta chains from one sample sequenced in a study of shared clonotypes between healthy human individuals. The repertoire was sequenced with immunoSEQ multiplex PCR; TCRdb's copy has only in-frame clones and lacks some. The profile shows about 1.1 million clones, 60% to 80% of them singletons. The sequenced material came from memory CD4+ T cells from PBMCs. Subset here: CD45RA-negative fraction. Receptor source: a man younger than 35 in good health. Some clones in this sample may be carry-over from other donors' samples.

The V and J genes are TRBV4-1 and TRBJ2-4; D not resolved. The CDR3 covers 15 residues. Per the germline V gene, CDR1 is MGHRA and CDR2 is YSYEKL. Trimming cost V 3 bases and J 0 bases, with 9 bases left between them. The CDR3 nucleotides read TGCGCCAGCAGCCATATGGCTCTAGCCAAAAACATTCAGTACTTC. Its translation is CASSHMALAKNIQYF.

The rearrangement joins TRBV10-3 to TRBJ2-5, with D tentatively TRBD2 (6 bases). CDR1 is ENHRY, CDR2 SYGVKD, per germline. This CDR3 has 15 amino acids. V was cut by 4 bases and J by 5 bases, with 17 bases left in between. The CDR3 DNA reads TGTGCCATCAGTGTATCCGGGACTCCACAGGAGACCCAGTACTTC. It codes for CAISVSGTPQETQYF.

CDR3 loop: CASSFQVTNTEAFF. DNA for the CDR3: TGTGCCAGCAGCTTCCAGGTTACGAACACTGAAGCTTTCTTT. V is TRBV7-2 and J is TRBJ1-1; no firm D call. Per germline, CDR1 SGHTA and CDR2 FQGNSA. The CDR3 loop spans 14 amino acids. V was shortened by 3 bases and J by 1 base, with 9 bases between the two germline ends.

Details on this clone: This CDR3 is also generated by other DNA sequences in the sample. The genes are TRBV19 and TRBJ2-7; D is uncertain. The CDR3 runs to 13 residues. Between the trimmed V and J ends, which lost 3 bases and 3 bases, there was a span of 9 bases. Germline V gives CDR1 LNHDA, CDR2 SQIVND (reference sequence). The CDR3 nucleotides read TGTGCCAGTAGTATCGGGCCCAACTACGAGCAGTACTTC. This gives the protein CASSIGPNYEQYF.

This clone has only one observation. The chain links TRBV5-1 to TRBJ2-5; TRBD2 aligns across 10 bases. The CDR3 spans 16 residues. Germline trimming cut 2 bases from V and 1 base from J; bases unmatched to any gene: 5. Germline assignment: CDR1 SGHRS and CDR2 YFSETQ. As DNA, the CDR3 is TGCGCCAGCAGCTTCGCTAGCGGGAGCCCCCAAGAGACCCAGTACTTC. Protein: CASSFASGSPQETQYF.

V gene TRBV14 combines with J gene TRBJ2-5; perhaps TRBD2 as D (5 bases). CDR1 SGHDN and CDR2 FVKESK come from the germline V gene. Trimming took 2 bases from V and 0 from J, leaving 13 bases between them. The CDR3 runs to 16 residues. CDR3 sequence (DNA): TGTGCCAGCAGCCAATTTGAGGGTACAAACCAAGAGACCCAGTACTTC. Translation: CASSQFEGTNQETQYF.

The chain joins TRBV29-1 to TRBJ2-7; 7 bases agree with TRBD2. V lost 6 bases and J lost 5; bases outside the gene matches: 22. Germline-derived CDR1 and CDR2 are SQVTM and ANQGSEA. The CDR3 consists of 17 residues. CDR3 DNA sequence: TGCAGCGTCACGCCGGGGAGGACGGGCGGGAGCAGGCACGAGCAGTACTTC. Translating it yields CSVTPGRTGGSRHEQYF.

This rearrangement joins TRBV5-1 to TRBJ1-1; D perhaps matches TRBD1 (5 bases). The CDR3 length is 15 residues. The V end lost 1 base, the J end lost 4 bases, and 14 bases lay between the germline ends. Per germline, CDR1 SGHRS and CDR2 YFSETQ. The CDR3 DNA sequence: TGCGCCAGCAGCTTGTACGACGGCGGGGGCACTGAAGCTTTCTTT. It specifies CASSLYDGGGTEAFF.

This clone was seen just once. The chain joins TRBV7-6 to TRBJ2-1; 8 positions agree with TRBD2. Trimming at V came to 5 bases and at J to 0 bases, leaving 12 bases not matched to a gene. This CDR3 contains 18 residues. Germline values: CDR1 SGHVS, CDR2 FNYEAQ. CDR3 sequence (DNA): TGTGCCAGCAGCGCTCGCCCCCCAGCGGGGGACTCCTACAATGAGCAGTTCTTC. Protein: CASSARPPAGDSYNEQFF.

The genes are TRBV6-1 and TRBJ2-2, with D hard to call. Germline assignment: CDR1 MNHNS and CDR2 SASEGT. The CDR3 runs 14 residues. The V gene lost 4 bases and the J gene lost 1 base, with 7 bases spanning the gap. The DNA for the CDR3 is TGTGCCAGCAGTGGCCCGGTGAACACCGGGGAGCTGTTTTTT. This translates into CASSGPVNTGELFF.

The J gene is TRBJ2-3, the V gene TRBV30, with TRBD2 matching 7 bases. After removal of 4 bases from V and 2 bases from J, the junction contained 3 bases not matched to a gene. Germline V CDR1 and CDR2: GTSNPN, SVGIG (reference sequence). The CDR3 totals 13 residues. CDR3 amino acids: CAWNSGNTDTQYF. Written as DNA, the CDR3 is TGTGCCTGGAACAGCGGGAACACAGATACGCAGTATTTT.

CDR3 in amino acids: CASSSTGLSTNEKLFF. The CDR3 coding sequence is TGTGCCAGCAGCTCCACAGGATTATCAACTAATGAAAAACTGTTTTTT. The chain carries TRBV7-9 and TRBJ1-4; weak D call: TRBD1 (5 bases). Trimming stripped 4 bases from V and 0 bases from J, with 12 bases between. Germline V gene data show CDR1 as SEHNR and CDR2 as FQNEAQ (reference sequence). This CDR3 is built from 16 residues.

The V call is TRBV6-5, the J call TRBJ2-7, with 11 bases that match TRBD2. CDR1 and CDR2 (germline): MNHEY, SVGAGI. The length of the CDR3 is 14 residues. J was trimmed by 7 bases and V by 6 bases; bases with no gene match: 8. CDR3 residues: CASRLLAGVVEQYF. The CDR3 coding sequence is TGTGCCAGCAGGCTACTAGCGGGAGTGGTTGAGCAGTACTTC.

The chain carries TRBV7-9 and TRBJ2-6, with 11 bases fitting TRBD1. Germline V gene sequence: CDR1 SEHNR, CDR2 FQNEAQ (reference sequence). Trimming removed 5 bases from V and 3 bases from J; junction bases left unmatched: 6. CDR3 size: 17 residues. CDR3 protein: CASSLGQGALGANVLTF. In DNA form, the CDR3 reads TGTGCCAGCAGCCTCGGACAGGGGGCGCTTGGGGCCAACGTCCTGACTTTC.

The chain carries TRBV10-1 and TRBJ1-2; TRBD1 is a possible D gene (6 bases). In germline, CDR1 is WNHNN, CDR2 SYGVQD (reference sequence). V lost 7 bases to trimming and J lost 5 bases, with 17 bases between them. This CDR3 spans 14 amino acids. For the CDR3, the DNA is TGCGCCAGCAATATACCGGGACATTGGTATGGCTACACCTTC. Translating gives CASNIPGHWYGYTF.

The chain couples TRBV25-1 to TRBJ2-5, with a tentative D call TRBD2 (5 bases). Germline V gene sequence: CDR1 MGHDK, CDR2 SYGVNS. CDR3 length: 16 amino acids. Trimming stripped 2 bases from V and 0 bases from J, with 13 bases between. CDR3 sequence (DNA): TGTGCCAGCAGTGAACAGGCGGGCGGAAACCAAGAGACCCAGTACTTC. It encodes CASSEQAGGNQETQYF.

V gene TRBV18 combines with J gene TRBJ1-2; no definite D call. Trimming shortened V by 5 bases and J by 4 bases, and 23 bases separated the two germline ends. Per germline, CDR1 KGHSH and CDR2 LQKENI. The CDR3 extends over 17 amino acids. CDR3: CASSAAERPTLGYGYTF. CDR3 bases: TGTGCCAGCTCAGCTGCAGAGAGACCCACCCTGGGCTATGGCTACACCTTC.

V usage is TRBV21-1 and J usage is TRBJ1-2; TRBD1 is the table's D call and was not checked against the DNA. TRBV21-1 is a pseudogene. The CDR3 covers 17 residues. The DNA for the CDR3 is TGTGCCAGCAGCACTAAATATGGGGACATCTTAAACTATGGCTACACCTTC. It encodes CASSTKYGDILNYGYTF.

This chain uses TRBV5-6 with TRBJ1-5, with D uncertain. The CDR3 has 15 amino acids. Trimming removed 2 bases from V and 2 bases from J, with 11 bases in between. Germline V gene data show CDR1 as SGHDT and CDR2 as YYEEEE. This chain's CDR3 is CASSLLLGGNQPQHF. CDR3 in DNA: TGTGCCAGCAGCTTACTACTGGGCGGCAATCAGCCCCAGCATTTT.

The rearrangement uses TRBV7-6 and TRBJ1-1; maybe TRBD1 (5 bases). The CDR3 runs 13 residues. Germline CDR1 reads SGHVS; CDR2 reads FNYEAQ. Trimming took off 5 bases at V and 7 bases at J, with 14 bases between the two ends. The CDR3 DNA reads TGTGCCAGCAGCCCCAGGGATTGGGGTGAAGCTTTCTTT. This codes for CASSPRDWGEAFF.

The V and J genes are TRBV5-1 and TRBJ2-7; 9 bases match TRBD1. The CDR3 sequence is 15 residues long. V shed 4 bases and J 3 bases; nucleotides not matched to a gene: 8. The germline CDR1 and CDR2 sequences are SGHRS and YFSETQ. The DNA for the CDR3 is TGCGCCAGCAGCCGCGGGACAGGGAACGACTACGAGCAGTACTTC. It yields the protein CASSRGTGNDYEQYF.

The genes are TRBV7-7 and TRBJ2-5, with D tentatively TRBD1 or TRBD2 (5 bases each). This CDR3 has 13 amino acids. Trimming stripped 5 bases from V and 5 bases from J, with 12 bases between. Germline assignment: CDR1 SSHAT and CDR2 FNYEAQ (reference sequence). This CDR3 reads CASSEVWDETQYF. CDR3 nucleotide sequence: TGTGCCAGCAGCGAAGTTTGGGACGAGACCCAGTACTTC.

The chain carries TRBV5-1 and TRBJ2-1; D possibly corresponds to TRBD2 (6 bases). Trimming took off 4 bases at V and 5 bases at J, with 22 bases between the two ends. The CDR3 runs 17 residues. The germline gives CDR1 SGHRS, CDR2 YFSETQ. This CDR3 reads CASSRTFDGRPDNEQFF. In DNA, the CDR3 is TGCGCCAGCAGCCGTACCTTTGACGGGAGACCTGACAATGAGCAGTTCTTC.

This clone was counted a few times. The rearrangement links TRBV28 to TRBJ1-2, with 8 nucleotides matching TRBD1. The CDR3 is 13 residues long. V was clipped by 7 bases and J by 6 bases; unmatched bases: 7. Germline assignment: CDR1 MDHEN and CDR2 SYDVKM. CDR3: CASTPGQEDGYTF. The DNA of the CDR3 is TGTGCCAGCACCCCGGGACAGGAGGATGGCTACACCTTC.

The chain uses TRBV28 and TRBJ2-5; the D gene is possibly TRBD2 (6 bases). The germline V gene encodes CDR1 MDHEN and CDR2 SYDVKM. Trimming stripped 4 bases from V and 2 bases from J, with 14 bases between. The CDR3 runs to 15 residues. The CDR3 nucleotides are TGTGCCAGCAGTTCCCGCGCTAGCGATCAAGAGACCCAGTACTTC. It translates to CASSSRASDQETQYF.

This chain connects TRBV14 to TRBJ1-3; D perhaps matches TRBD1 (5 bases). Germline CDR1 reads SGHDN; CDR2 reads FVKESK. The CDR3 runs to 16 residues. The V end was cut by 4 bases, the J end by 3 bases, with 16 bases between. CDR3 loop: CASSPGLPGGGNTIYF. The DNA of the CDR3 is TGTGCCAGCAGCCCGGGCCTGCCGGGGGGTGGAAACACCATATATTTT.

This clone came up once. The V call is TRBV9, the J call TRBJ2-3, with D unclear. Deletions cut 3 bases from V and 6 bases from J, with 14 bases between. Germline-derived CDR1 and CDR2 are SGDLS and YYNGEE. This CDR3 has 14 amino acids. For the CDR3, the DNA is TGTGCCAGCAGCGCTCCAGCCTGGTCGGATACGCAGTATTTT. The encoded protein is CASSAPAWSDTQYF.